This TCR beta chain was profiled in a study of T cells in Graves' hyperthyroidism and ophthalmopathy. This clonotype was observed at least ten times. Amplification of TCR beta CDR3 regions used RNA as the template. Carried out on the TCR CDR3, a first-round RT-PCR used the HTBI primer set. TCRdb processed the multiplex PCR reads anew with MiXCR; each CDR3 protein has one entry. The sample lists hundreds of thousands of distinct CDR3 sequences, more than 14% occurring once. The CDR3 length is 15 residues. V lost 3 bases, J lost 0 bases, and 12 bases lay in between. Germline assignment: CDR1 KGHSH and CDR2 LQKENI.

The specimen sequenced was blood. This chain connects TRBV18 to TRBJ2-7; tentative D call: TRBD1 (5 bases). The receptor was isolated from a woman in her forties or fifties with Graves' ophthalmopathy. The CDR3 loop reads CASSPAPGNSYEQYF. The CDR3 nucleotides are TGTGCCAGCTCACCCGCTCCAGGGAACTCCTACGAGCAGTACTTC.